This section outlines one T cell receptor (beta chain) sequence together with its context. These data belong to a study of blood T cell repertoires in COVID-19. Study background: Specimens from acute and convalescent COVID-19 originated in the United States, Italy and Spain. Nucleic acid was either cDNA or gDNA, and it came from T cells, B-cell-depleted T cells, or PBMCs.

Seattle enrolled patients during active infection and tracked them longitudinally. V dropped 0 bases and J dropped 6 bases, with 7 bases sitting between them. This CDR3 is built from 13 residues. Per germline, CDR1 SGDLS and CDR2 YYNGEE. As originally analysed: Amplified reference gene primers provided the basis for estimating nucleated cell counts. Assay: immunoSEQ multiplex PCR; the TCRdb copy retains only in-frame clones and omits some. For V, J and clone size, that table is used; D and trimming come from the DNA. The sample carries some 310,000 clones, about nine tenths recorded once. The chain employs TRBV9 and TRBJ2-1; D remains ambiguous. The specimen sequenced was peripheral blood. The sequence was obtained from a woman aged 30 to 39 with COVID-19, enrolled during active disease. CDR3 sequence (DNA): TGTGCCAGCAGCGTAGGTCCGGTCAATGAGCAGTTCTTC. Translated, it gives CASSVGPVNEQFF.